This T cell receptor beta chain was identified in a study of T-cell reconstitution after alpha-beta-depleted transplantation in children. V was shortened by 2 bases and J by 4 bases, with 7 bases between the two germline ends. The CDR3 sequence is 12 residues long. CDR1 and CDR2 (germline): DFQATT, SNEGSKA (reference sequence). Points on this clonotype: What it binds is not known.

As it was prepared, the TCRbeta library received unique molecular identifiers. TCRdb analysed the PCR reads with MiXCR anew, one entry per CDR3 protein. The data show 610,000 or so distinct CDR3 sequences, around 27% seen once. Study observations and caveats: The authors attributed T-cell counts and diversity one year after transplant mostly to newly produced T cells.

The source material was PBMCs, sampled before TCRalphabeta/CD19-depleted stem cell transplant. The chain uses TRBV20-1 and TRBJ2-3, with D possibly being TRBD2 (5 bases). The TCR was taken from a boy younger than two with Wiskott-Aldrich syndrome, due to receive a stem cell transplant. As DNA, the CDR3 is TGCAGTGCTAGACAACTAGCAGATACGCAGTATTTT. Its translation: CSARQLADTQYF.